The next 18 T cell receptor beta chains were all read from a single sample in a study of blood T cells in healthy people across ages (dated by TCRdb to 2014 to 2015). The library was prepared using 5' RACE. The sequencing machine was an Illumina HiSeq 2500. A second about 7 to 11 cycle PCR used a sample-barcoded 5' primer and a J-beta primer mix. TCRdb trimmed the raw reads at Q25, called clones with MiXCR and kept productive beta chains. Duplicate CDR3 protein sequences are folded into a single record with the most common DNA and genes. This sample holds hundreds of thousands of distinct CDR3 sequences; about 30% were observed only once. The ten largest make up approximately 14% of the sample. What was sequenced was blood. The receptors stem from a woman aged 80 or over in good health.

The CDR3 spells CASSRYRGTEAFF. The CDR3 DNA follows: TGTGCCAGCAGCCGTTACAGGGGTACTGAAGCTTTCTTT. V gene TRBV7-6 combines with J gene TRBJ1-1, with 7 bases identical to TRBD1. This CDR3 contains 13 residues. CDR1 and CDR2 (germline): SGHVS, FNYEAQ. The J segment lost 5 bases and the V segment lost 5 bases, leaving 5 bases of the junction unmatched. Full variable domain (outside the CDR3, taken from reference TRBV7-6 and TRBJ1-1): GAGVSQSPRYKVTKRGQDVALRCDPISGHVSLYWYRQALGQGPEFLTYFNYEAQQDKSGLPNDRFSAERPEGSISTLTIQRTEQRDSAMYRCASSRYRGTEAFFGQGTRLTVV.

This clonotype was counted many times. The chain employs TRBV7-2 and TRBJ2-7, with 11 bases identical to TRBD1. Germline trimming cut 6 bases from V and 2 bases from J; bases unmatched to any gene: 6. This CDR3 contains 15 residues. Germline-derived CDR1 and CDR2 are SGHTA and FQGNSA. CDR3 protein: CASRRGGQGAYEQYF. CDR3 DNA: TGTGCCAGCAGGAGAGGGGGACAGGGGGCCTACGAGCAGTACTTC.

This clonotype came up many times. This chain uses TRBV7-2 with TRBJ2-5, with TRBD2 matching 7 bases. V lost 3 bases, J lost 1 base, and 8 bases stayed unmatched. The CDR3 length is 16 residues. Per the germline V gene, CDR1 is SGHTA and CDR2 is FQGNSA. The CDR3 DNA is TGTGCCAGCAGCTTTTCGCGGGGGACTTTCCAAGAGACCCAGTACTTC. Its translation is CASSFSRGTFQETQYF.

Only a few counts were recorded for this clonotype. The chain couples TRBV6-1 to TRBJ1-1, with D tentatively TRBD1 (5 bases). The V gene's germline CDR1 is MNHNS and CDR2 SASEGT. The V end lost 9 bases, the J end lost 5 bases, and 13 bases lay between the germline ends. This CDR3 spans 12 amino acids. The CDR3 reads CASQGSRTEAFF. In nucleotides, the CDR3 is TGTGCCAGTCAGGGCTCTCGGACTGAAGCTTTCTTT.

Comment on this clonotype: This could be a read error, since a much larger clone is one nucleotide away. This chain joins TRBV28 and TRBJ2-1, with unresolved D. This CDR3 contains 13 residues. The germline V gene has CDR1 MDHEN and CDR2 SYDVKM. Trimming stripped 11 bases from V and 0 bases from J, with 11 bases between. CDR3 loop: CAAVQSSYNEQFF. The CDR3, as DNA: TGTGCCGCGGTACAAAGCTCCTACAATGAGCAGTTCTTC.

This clonotype was observed a few times. A much more abundant neighbour one base away suggests this may be a read error. The chain recombines TRBV5-6 with TRBJ1-2; a weak D match, TRBD1 (6 bases). V was pared by 3 bases and J by 8 bases, with 17 bases between. This CDR3 contains 14 residues. CDR1 is SGHDT and CDR2 is YYEEEE in the germline V gene. The CDR3 DNA reads TGTGCCAGCAGCTGGGGGGGCAGTCCTGGAGGCTACACCTTC. Its protein is CASSWGGSPGGYTF.

This clonotype was counted only a few times. The CDR3 DNA reads TGTGCCAGCAGTTGGACTAGCGGGGGCTCCTACAATGAGCAGTACTTC. This gives the protein CASSWTSGGSYNEQYF. V gene TRBV28 combines with J gene TRBJ2-1, with TRBD2 matching 13 bases. The J call may not be correct, given that the DNA end is closer to TRBJ2-7. The CDR3 contains 16 residues. The V gene's germline CDR1 is MDHEN and CDR2 SYDVKM.

This clonotype has a handful of counts. The V gene is TRBV28, the J gene TRBJ2-3; 10 bases agree with TRBD2. Looked up from germline, CDR1 is MDHEN and CDR2 is SYDVKM. Unmatched junction bases numbered 8, after V lost 6 bases and J lost 5 bases. The length of the CDR3 is 15 residues. This CDR3 reads CASRASGGLGDTQYF. DNA for the CDR3: TGTGCCAGCAGGGCTAGCGGGGGCTTGGGAGATACGCAGTATTTT. The full variable domain, completed using reference TRBV28 and TRBJ2-3, is DVKVTQSSRYLVKRTGEKVFLECVQDMDHENMFWYRQDPGLGLRLIYFSYDVKMKEKGDIPEGYSVSREKKERFSLILESASTNQTSMYLCASRASGGLGDTQYFGPGTRLTVL.

The chain joins TRBV12-3 or TRBV12-4 to TRBJ1-1; TRBD1 agrees at 7 bases. The CDR3 has 15 amino acids. The V segment lost 3 bases and the J segment 1 base; nucleotides outside the gene matches: 5. The DNA for the CDR3 is TGTGCCAGCAGTTTTGGGACAGTAGAGAACACTGAAGCTTTCTTT. Translated, it gives CASSFGTVENTEAFF.

This clonotype came up many times. The V gene is TRBV5-1, the J gene TRBJ2-7, with unresolved D. CDR1 and CDR2 (germline): SGHRS, YFSETQ. V was trimmed by 1 base and J by 3 bases, leaving 14 bases between them. This CDR3 comprises 15 residues. Here the CDR3 DNA reads TGCGCCAGCAGCTTGACGGTTGACGGATTCTACGAGCAGTACTTC. It is translated as CASSLTVDGFYEQYF.

With respect to this clonotype: Given a much more abundant clone one base away, this may be a read error. This chain connects TRBV4-3 to TRBJ2-1, with 8 bases fitting TRBD2. The J call may be mistaken, given a closer DNA end match to TRBJ2-7. The CDR3 length is 19 residues. Germline V gene data show CDR1 as LGHNA and CDR2 as YSLEER. This CDR3 reads CASSQDRGQAGALYNEQYF. DNA for the CDR3: TGCGCCAGCAGCCAAGATCGGGGCCAAGCGGGGGCCCTCTACAATGAGCAGTACTTC.

This clonotype was recorded many times. This sequence joins TRBV7-6 and TRBJ2-5; the match to TRBD2 covers 10 bases. The V gene's germline CDR1 is SGHVS and CDR2 FNYEAQ. The CDR3 loop spans 14 amino acids. Trimming took 7 bases from V and 5 from J; bases not matched to a gene: 7. For the CDR3, the DNA is TGTGCCAGCACCGAAGCGGGGGGGCCTGAGACCCAGTACTTC. Translation: CASTEAGGPETQYF. Using reference TRBV7-6 and TRBJ2-5 for the parts outside the CDR3, the full variable domain is GAGVSQSPRYKVTKRGQDVALRCDPISGHVSLYWYRQALGQGPEFLTYFNYEAQQDKSGLPNDRFSAERPEGSISTLTIQRTEQRDSAMYRCASTEAGGPETQYFGPGTRLLVL.

The J gene is TRBJ2-1, the V gene TRBV5-1, with TRBD2 identical over 14 bases. The DNA end is more similar to TRBJ2-7, so the J call may be wrong. Germline loops: CDR1 SGHRS, CDR2 YFSETQ. The CDR3 runs to 17 residues. DNA of the CDR3: TGCGCCAGCAGCTTGGAGGAGACTAGCGGGGGGGCCAATGAGCAGTACTTC. Translating it yields CASSLEETSGGANEQYF.

This clonotype was observed a few times. The chain links TRBV7-2 to TRBJ1-5; perhaps TRBD1 as D (6 bases). The CDR3 has 15 residues. V was clipped by 1 base and J by 6 bases, with 13 bases between them. Germline loops: CDR1 SGHTA, CDR2 FQGNSA. CDR3 region: CASSLGSTGTQPQHF. The CDR3 DNA follows: TGTGCCAGCAGCTTAGGTTCCACAGGGACTCAGCCCCAGCATTTT.

This clonotype was detected only a few times. The chain has TRBV28 and TRBJ1-6, with 8 bases matching TRBD1. The CDR3 extends over 15 amino acids. CDR1 and CDR2 from the germline V gene are MDHEN and SYDVKM. V lost 5 bases and J lost 7; bases outside the gene matches: 7. In DNA, the CDR3 is TGTGCCAGCAGTGGACATACAGGGGGGAATTCACCCCTCCACTTT. Protein product: CASSGHTGGNSPLHF.

The table lists this clonotype with many counts. V and J are TRBV20-1 and TRBJ2-7; D gene unclear. V was clipped by 1 base and J by 5 bases, with 12 bases between them. The germline V gene has CDR1 DFQATT and CDR2 SNEGSKA (reference sequence). The CDR3 is 13 residues long. CDR3 DNA sequence: TGCAGTGCTAGAGCGTCCCCCGACCACGAGCAGTACTTC. It codes for CSARASPDHEQYF.

This clonotype was picked up many times. The chain joins TRBV20-1 to TRBJ2-3, with TRBD2 matching 8 bases. CDR1 and CDR2 from the germline V gene are DFQATT and SNEGSKA (reference sequence). The CDR3 is 13 residues long. V gave up 1 base and J gave up 4 bases; unmatched junction bases: 1. The CDR3 spells CSARAGGPDTQYF. As DNA, the CDR3 is TGCAGTGCTAGAGCGGGGGGGCCAGATACGCAGTATTTT.

The table lists this clonotype with a few counts. The CDR3 nucleotides are TGTGCCAGCAGCTTACTAGGGGGGATCTATGGCTACACCTTC. This translates into CASSLLGGIYGYTF. V usage is TRBV7-2 and J usage is TRBJ1-2; D might be TRBD1 (6 bases). The CDR3 contains 14 residues. Germline V gives CDR1 SGHTA, CDR2 FQGNSA. Trimming cost V 2 bases and J 4 bases, with 11 bases left between them.